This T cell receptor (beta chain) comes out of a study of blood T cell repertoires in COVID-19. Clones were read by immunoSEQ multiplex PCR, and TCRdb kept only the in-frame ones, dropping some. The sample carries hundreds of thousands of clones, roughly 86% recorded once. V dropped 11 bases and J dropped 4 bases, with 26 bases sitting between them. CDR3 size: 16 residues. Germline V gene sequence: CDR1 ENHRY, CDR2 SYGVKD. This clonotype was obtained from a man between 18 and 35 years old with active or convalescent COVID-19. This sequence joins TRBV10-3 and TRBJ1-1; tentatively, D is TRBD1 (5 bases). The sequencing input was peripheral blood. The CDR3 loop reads CAGSDGGGFSLTEAFF. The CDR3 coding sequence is TGTGCCGGCTCGGACGGCGGGGGTTTTTCTCTCACTGAAGCTTTCTTT.